Listed below are T cell receptor beta chains from one sample, sequenced in a study of blood T cell repertoires in COVID-19. Data came from immunoSEQ multiplex PCR; TCRdb stores just in-frame clones and leaves some out. Of some 77,000 clones in the sample, nearly 85% were seen once. Material for sequencing was peripheral blood. Receptor source: a woman aged 60-70 years with acute or convalescent COVID-19. Each CDR3 is given with its conserved first and last residue. The order of the fields is clone size, J gene, D gene, V gene, CDR3 DNA, CDR3 protein. The D gene is left open where the match is weak. Size is omitted from some rows. Given values are once, few, many or a class for expanded clones.

clone_size: .; j_call: TRBJ1-1; d_call: TRBD1; v_call: TRBV7-3; cdr3_nt: TGTGCCAGCAGCAAGACACCGACAGGGCTGAACACTGAAGCTTTCTTT; cdr3_aa: CASSKTPTGLNTEAFF
clone_size: .; j_call: TRBJ2-3; d_call: .; v_call: TRBV7-7; cdr3_nt: TGTGCTAGCAGCCCCCAACCGGGGAGCACAGATACGCAGTATTTT; cdr3_aa: CASSPQPGSTDTQYF
clone_size: .; j_call: TRBJ2-2; d_call: .; v_call: TRBV5-5; cdr3_nt: TGTGCCAGCAGCTTGACACAGGCGGGGACCGGGGAGCTGTTTTTT; cdr3_aa: CASSLTQAGTGELFF
clone_size: once; j_call: TRBJ2-2; d_call: .; v_call: TRBV29-1; cdr3_nt: TGCAGCGTTGGAGTGATGAGCTCCTACACCGGGGAGCTGTTTTTT; cdr3_aa: CSVGVMSSYTGELFF
clone_size: .; j_call: TRBJ1-4; d_call: TRBD1; v_call: TRBV15; cdr3_nt: TGTGCCACCAGCAATAGGCGTCAGGGGGCTACCACCCGGACTAATGAAAAACTGTTTTTT; cdr3_aa: CATSNRRQGATTRTNEKLFF
clone_size: .; j_call: TRBJ1-6; d_call: .; v_call: TRBV9; cdr3_nt: TGTGCCAGCAGCGTAGATACTCAGGGGAATTCACCCCTCCACTTT; cdr3_aa: CASSVDTQGNSPLHF
clone_size: .; j_call: TRBJ2-2; d_call: .; v_call: TRBV6-6; cdr3_nt: TGTGCCAGCAGTTACGACAGGTTGAGCGGGGAGCTGTTTTTT; cdr3_aa: CASSYDRLSGELFF
clone_size: .; j_call: TRBJ1-2; d_call: .; v_call: TRBV30; cdr3_nt: TGTGCCTGGAGTGTAATTCAGGGGAATGGCTACACCTTC; cdr3_aa: CAWSVIQGNGYTF
clone_size: .; j_call: TRBJ1-1; d_call: .; v_call: TRBV11-2; cdr3_nt: TGTGCCAGCAGCTTAAACAGTTTGAACACTGAAGCTTTCTTT; cdr3_aa: CASSLNSLNTEAFF
clone_size: .; j_call: TRBJ2-5; d_call: .; v_call: TRBV5-1; cdr3_nt: TGCGCCAGCAGCTTGGGAAACGGAGAGACCCAGTACTTC; cdr3_aa: CASSLGNGETQYF
clone_size: .; j_call: TRBJ2-4; d_call: .; v_call: TRBV27; cdr3_nt: TGTGCCAGCAGTTTTACGGGATCTAGGAACATTCAGTACTTC; cdr3_aa: CASSFTGSRNIQYF
clone_size: .; j_call: TRBJ1-3; d_call: .; v_call: TRBV11-2; cdr3_nt: TGTGCCAGCAGCTTAGGCGTTGGAAACACCATATATTTT; cdr3_aa: CASSLGVGNTIYF
clone_size: few; j_call: TRBJ2-1; d_call: .; v_call: TRBV5-1; cdr3_nt: TGCGCCAGCATGGCGGGACAGAGCTCCTACAATGAGCAGTTCTTC; cdr3_aa: CASMAGQSSYNEQFF
clone_size: once; j_call: TRBJ2-2; d_call: .; v_call: TRBV18; cdr3_nt: TGTGCCAGCTCACCAACAGGTCCCCCGAACACCGGGGAGCTGTTTTTT; cdr3_aa: CASSPTGPPNTGELFF
clone_size: .; j_call: TRBJ1-3; d_call: .; v_call: TRBV7-9; cdr3_nt: TGTGCCAGCAGCTTAAGAGGCCTTGGAAACACCATATATTTT; cdr3_aa: CASSLRGLGNTIYF
clone_size: .; j_call: TRBJ2-7; d_call: TRBD1; v_call: TRBV11-2; cdr3_nt: TGTGCCAGCAGCTTAGTGCGACAGGGGAGGAACTACGAGCAGTACTTC; cdr3_aa: CASSLVRQGRNYEQYF
clone_size: .; j_call: TRBJ1-1; d_call: .; v_call: TRBV5-4; cdr3_nt: TGTGCCAGCAGCTTCGGAGGGGACACTGAAGCTTTCTTT; cdr3_aa: CASSFGGDTEAFF